The 19 T cell receptor beta chains listed next were all sequenced from one sample in a study of T cells in localized non-small cell lung cancer. Only in-frame clones appear in the TCRdb table, and some are missing; sequencing was by immunoSEQ multiplex PCR. The table includes roughly 38,000 clones, 80% to 90% detected once. This specimen consisted of peripheral blood mononuclear cells, obtained before any cancer treatment. The receptors originated from a male donor older than 55 with stage II lung adenocarcinoma.

The V and J genes are TRBV2 and TRBJ2-6; D might be TRBD2 (5 bases). Germline V gives CDR1 SNHLY, CDR2 FYNNEI. V was shortened by 7 bases and J by 0 bases, with 16 bases between the two germline ends. The CDR3 is 17 residues long. CDR3: CASTPREGSSGANVLTF. The CDR3 nucleotides read TGTGCCAGCACCCCCAGAGAGGGAAGCTCTGGGGCCAACGTCCTGACTTTC.

The rearrangement links TRBV10-3 to TRBJ2-5; D is tentatively TRBD1 or TRBD2 (5 bases each). Germline CDR1 ENHRY, CDR2 SYGVKD. The V end lost 4 bases, the J end lost 5 bases, and 11 bases lay between the germline ends. This CDR3 is 13 amino acids long. CDR3 residues: CAISGDGAETQYF. CDR3 bases: TGTGCCATCAGTGGGGACGGAGCGGAGACCCAGTACTTC.

The genes are TRBV7-2 and TRBJ2-7; D not resolved. The CDR3 is made up of 16 amino acids. Trimming removed 1 base at V and 0 bases at J, with 13 bases between. Germline V gene lookup returns CDR1 SGHTA and CDR2 FQGNSA. The CDR3 DNA is TGTGCCAGCAGCTTAGATGAGGAGCGCTTCTCCTACGAGCAGTACTTC. Its protein is CASSLDEERFSYEQYF.

The chain links TRBV6-6 to TRBJ1-2, with D hard to call. Germline-derived CDR1 and CDR2 are MNHNY and SVGAGI (reference sequence). CDR3 length: 13 amino acids. Trimming removed 0 bases at V and 4 bases at J, with 6 bases between. Here the CDR3 DNA reads TGTGCCAGCAGTTACTCAGGGAGCTATGGCTACACCTTC. Translation gives CASSYSGSYGYTF.

The chain joins TRBV10-1 to TRBJ1-1; D is possibly TRBD1 (5 bases). Germline V gene sequence: CDR1 WNHNN, CDR2 SYGVQD (reference sequence). The V end lost 6 bases, the J end lost 2 bases, and 19 bases lay between the germline ends. The CDR3 consists of 16 residues. CDR3 sequence (DNA): TGCGCCAGCAGAGAACGGTTGGGGACGGCCAACACTGAAGCTTTCTTT. It codes for CASRERLGTANTEAFF.

The chain combines TRBV7-9 with TRBJ2-7; 11 positions agree with TRBD1. J lost 3 bases, V lost 8 bases, and 12 bases had no gene match. This CDR3 has 16 amino acids. The germline gives CDR1 SEHNR, CDR2 FQNEAQ (reference sequence). For the CDR3, the DNA is TGTGCCAGCGGCCCCGGGACAGGGGGAAGGGGCTACGAGCAGTACTTC. Amino acid sequence: CASGPGTGGRGYEQYF.

CDR3 sequence reads: CASSLDGDSGRIGWEFF. DNA for the CDR3: TGTGCCAGCAGCTTAGACGGGGATAGCGGGAGGATCGGGTGGGAGTTCTTC. The chain is built from TRBV7-2 and TRBJ2-1, with 10 bases that match TRBD2. The J segment lost 14 bases and the V segment lost 1 base, leaving 17 bases of the junction unmatched. Germline CDR1 reads SGHTA; CDR2 reads FQGNSA. This CDR3 is built from 17 residues. Using reference TRBV7-2 and TRBJ2-1 for the parts outside the CDR3, the full variable domain is GAGVSQSPSNKVTEKGKDVELRCDPISGHTALYWYRQSLGQGLEFLIYFQGNSAPDKSGLPSDRFSAERTGGSVSTLTIQRTQQEDSAVYLCASSLDGDSGRIGWEFFGPGTRLTVL.

This chain joins TRBV2 and TRBJ2-7; TRBD2 aligns across 10 bases. With V trimmed by 6 bases and J by 7 bases, 9 bases remained unmatched. From germline, CDR1 is SNHLY and CDR2 FYNNEI. There are 14 residues in the CDR3. CDR3: CASSRRTAGGEQYF. In nucleotides, the CDR3 is TGTGCCAGCAGCCGGAGGACAGCGGGAGGGGAGCAGTACTTC.

J is TRBJ1-2 and V is TRBV5-1; 7 positions agree with TRBD1. The V gene end was trimmed by 1 base and the J gene end by 8 bases; junction bases not matched to a gene: 5. CDR1 SGHRS and CDR2 YFSETQ come from the germline V gene. The length of the CDR3 is 13 residues. CDR3 DNA sequence: TGCGCCAGCAGCTTGAAAGGGGGCGACGGCTACACCTTC. Its protein is CASSLKGGDGYTF.

The CDR3 DNA sequence: TGTGCCAGCAGCCCGGGACAGGGTACCTATGGCTACACCTTC. It specifies CASSPGQGTYGYTF. This chain uses TRBV5-5 with TRBJ1-2; 9 bases line up with TRBD1. Per germline, CDR1 SGHKS and CDR2 YYEKEE (reference sequence). V lost 4 bases to trimming and J lost 4 bases; unmatched junction nucleotides: 5. The length of the CDR3 is 14 residues.

This rearrangement joins TRBV27 to TRBJ2-1; D gene ambiguous. The V end lost 8 bases, the J end lost 7 bases, and 9 bases lay between the germline ends. The CDR3 loop spans 11 amino acids. The V gene's germline CDR1 is MNHEY and CDR2 SMNVEV (reference sequence). The CDR3 here is CASWVRNEQFF. CDR3 nucleotides: TGTGCCAGCTGGGTCAGGAATGAGCAGTTCTTC.

The chain combines TRBV6-1 with TRBJ1-1; D is perhaps TRBD1 (6 bases). The V end was cut by 4 bases, the J end by 5 bases, with 14 bases between. The V gene's germline CDR1 is MNHNS and CDR2 SASEGT. The CDR3 contains 14 residues. Here the CDR3 DNA reads TGTGCCAGCAGTGGCAGGGGAGGTTGGACTGAAGCTTTCTTT. It yields the protein CASSGRGGWTEAFF.

CDR3 sequence: CASSRYRDTEAFF. The CDR3 bases are TGTGCCAGCAGCCGCTACAGGGACACTGAAGCTTTCTTT. The V call is TRBV11-2, the J call TRBJ1-1, with D possibly being TRBD1 (6 bases). The CDR3 has 13 amino acids. Trimming shortened V by 5 bases and J by 3 bases, and 10 bases separated the two germline ends. Germline CDR1 reads SGHAT; CDR2 reads FQNNGV.

The chain couples TRBV15 to TRBJ2-3; D may be TRBD1 (5 bases). Germline assignment: CDR1 LNHNV and CDR2 YYDKDF (reference sequence). Trimming stripped 7 bases from V and 6 bases from J, with 20 bases between. The CDR3 totals 15 residues. In DNA form, the CDR3 reads TGTGCCACCAAATCAGGCCAGGGTTTCTTGGATACGCAGTATTTT. The encoded protein is CATKSGQGFLDTQYF. Complete variable domain (other parts from reference TRBV15 and TRBJ2-3): DAMVIQNPRYQVTQFGKPVTLSCSQTLNHNVMYWYQQKSSQAPKLLFHYYDKDFNNEADTPDNFQSRRPNTSFCFLDIRSPGLGDTAMYLCATKSGQGFLDTQYFGPGTRLTVL.

This chain joins TRBV6-5 and TRBJ2-7; D might be TRBD1 (6 bases). V lost 7 bases to trimming and J lost 3 bases, with 13 bases between them. Germline V gene lookup returns CDR1 MNHEY and CDR2 SVGAGI. The CDR3 contains 13 residues. CDR3 DNA sequence: TGTGCCAGCACCCGGACAGCCTACTACGAGCAGTACTTC. Amino acids: CASTRTAYYEQYF.

The genes are TRBV7-8 and TRBJ1-1; D unclear. Per germline, CDR1 SGHVS and CDR2 FQNEAQ. V lost 8 bases and J lost 1, with 11 bases in between. The CDR3 length is 13 residues. This CDR3 is CASARDTNTEAFF. The DNA for the CDR3 is TGTGCCAGCGCCCGAGACACGAACACTGAAGCTTTCTTT.

V and J are TRBV28 and TRBJ2-1; TRBD2 aligns across 14 bases. The germline CDR1 and CDR2 sequences are MDHEN and SYDVKM. This CDR3 has 16 residues. The J segment lost 7 bases and the V segment lost 5 bases, leaving 7 bases of the junction unmatched. The CDR3 sequence is CASSTTGLAGVNEQFF. For the CDR3, the DNA is TGTGCCAGCAGTACGACGGGACTAGCGGGAGTTAATGAGCAGTTCTTC.

This clone came up a few times. J is TRBJ1-1 and V is TRBV18; D is uncertain. The length of the CDR3 is 13 residues. The germline CDR1 and CDR2 sequences are KGHSH and LQKENI. V was cut by 1 base and J by 1 base, with 4 bases left in between. The CDR3 loop is CASSPQENTEAFF. In DNA form, the CDR3 reads TGTGCCAGCTCACCACAGGAGAACACTGAAGCTTTCTTT.

The chain combines TRBV5-6 with TRBJ1-2; D gene unclear. With 4 bases removed from V and 2 bases from J, the gap between germline ends came to 6 bases. CDR1 is SGHDT and CDR2 is YYEEEE in the germline V gene. The CDR3 runs 12 residues. The CDR3 loop is CASSMTNYGYTF. The CDR3 DNA is TGTGCCAGCAGCATGACAAACTATGGCTACACCTTC.